The sequence of this TCR beta chain was determined in a study of blood T cell repertoires in COVID-19. Study-level background: Collection of acute and convalescent COVID-19 samples took place in the United States, Italy and Spain. In each case, the material was cDNA or gDNA derived from T cells, B-cell-depleted T cells, or PBMCs.

This CDR3 spans 13 amino acids. Germline V gene lookup returns CDR1 KGHSH and CDR2 LQKENI. Deletions cut 3 bases from V and 3 bases from J, with 9 bases between. Authors' data handling: Estimated nucleated cell counts came from reference gene primer amplification. Using immunoSEQ multiplex PCR, the repertoire was profiled, and TCRdb retains in-frame clones only, with some absent. That table gives V, J and clone size, and the DNA gave D and trimming. This sample has 100,000 or so clones, with 75% to 90% found just once. Sequencing was performed on peripheral blood. This sequence was found in a woman in her sixties or seventies with active or convalescent COVID-19. J is TRBJ2-7 and V is TRBV18, with D perhaps TRBD1 (5 bases). CDR3 coding DNA: TGTGCCAGCTCACCCCCAGGGCTCTACGAGCAGTACTTC. Encoded protein: CASSPPGLYEQYF.